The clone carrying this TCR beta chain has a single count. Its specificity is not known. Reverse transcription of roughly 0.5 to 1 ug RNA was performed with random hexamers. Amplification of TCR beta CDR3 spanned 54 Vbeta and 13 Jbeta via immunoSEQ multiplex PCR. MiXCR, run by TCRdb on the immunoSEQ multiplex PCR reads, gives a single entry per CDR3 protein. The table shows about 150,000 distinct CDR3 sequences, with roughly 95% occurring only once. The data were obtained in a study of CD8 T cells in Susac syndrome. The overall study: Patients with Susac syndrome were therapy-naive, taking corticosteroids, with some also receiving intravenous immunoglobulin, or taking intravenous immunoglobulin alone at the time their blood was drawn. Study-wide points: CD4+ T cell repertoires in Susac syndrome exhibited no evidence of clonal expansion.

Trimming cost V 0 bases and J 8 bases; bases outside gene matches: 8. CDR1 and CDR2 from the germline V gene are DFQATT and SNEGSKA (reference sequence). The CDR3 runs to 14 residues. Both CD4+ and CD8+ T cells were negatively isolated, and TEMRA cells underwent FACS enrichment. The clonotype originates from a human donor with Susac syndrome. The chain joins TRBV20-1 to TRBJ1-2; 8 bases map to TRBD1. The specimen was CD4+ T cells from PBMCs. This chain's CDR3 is CSARDIPRGPGYTF. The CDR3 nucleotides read TGCAGTGCTAGAGATATCCCCAGGGGGCCAGGCTACACCTTC.